The 21 T cell receptor beta chains reported below all come from one sample, sequenced in a study of blood T cells in healthy people across ages. A J-beta primer mix and a sample-barcoded 5' primer were used in a second PCR of roughly 6 to 11 cycles. Each CDR3 protein gets one entry after TCRdb re-called the 5' RACE reads with MiXCR. Of approximately 790,000 distinct CDR3 sequences listed, 55% to 65% are singletons. The sample taken for sequencing was blood. Receptor source: a young man in good health.

The chain couples TRBV29-1 to TRBJ2-1; weak D call: TRBD1 (6 bases). Germline loops: CDR1 SQVTM, CDR2 ANQGSEA. V lost 1 base and J lost 7, with 11 bases in between. The CDR3 extends over 13 amino acids. CDR3: CSVEGGDRNEQFF. The CDR3, as DNA: TGCAGCGTTGAAGGGGGCGACAGGAATGAGCAGTTCTTC.

The J gene is TRBJ1-6, the V gene TRBV28, with a tentative D call TRBD1 (6 bases). The length of the CDR3 is 12 residues. With 8 bases removed from V and 7 bases from J, the gap between germline ends came to 9 bases. CDR1 and CDR2 from the germline V gene are MDHEN and SYDVKM. Here the CDR3 DNA reads TGTGCCAGCGACAGGCTGAATTCACCCCTCCACTTT. Its translation is CASDRLNSPLHF.

The chain couples TRBV28 to TRBJ2-4, with D tentatively TRBD1 or TRBD2 (5 bases each). The V gene lost 4 bases and the J gene lost 0 bases, with 16 bases spanning the gap. This CDR3 has 17 amino acids. CDR1 is MDHEN and CDR2 is SYDVKM in the germline V gene. The CDR3 loop is CASSSGVGTVAKNIQYF. The CDR3 region has the DNA TGTGCCAGCAGTTCGGGTGTTGGGACGGTAGCCAAAAACATTCAGTACTTC.

A word on this clonotype: Compared with germline, one end of the junction differs, possibly owing to a read error. V is TRBV15 and J is TRBJ2-1; 7 bases match TRBD2. Germline CDR1 and CDR2: LNHNV and YYDKDF (reference sequence). The CDR3 is made up of 16 amino acids. The CDR3 sequence: CATSRDGLAASNGQFF. CDR3 nucleotide sequence: TGTGCCACCAGCAGAGACGGGCTAGCGGCCTCCAATGGGCAGTTCTTC.

The chain couples TRBV29-1 to TRBJ2-5; possibly TRBD1 or TRBD2 for D (6 bases each). The J call may be in error: the DNA end matches TRBJ2-7 better. Looked up from germline, CDR1 is SQVTM and CDR2 is ANQGSEA. CDR3 size: 13 residues. The CDR3 protein is CSAAGGSYYEQYF. The CDR3 DNA is TGCAGCGCTGCCGGGGGCAGTTACTACGAGCAGTACTTC.

The chain uses TRBV12-3 or TRBV12-4 and TRBJ1-2; TRBD1 aligns across 7 bases. CDR3 size: 14 residues. With 7 bases clipped from V and 1 base from J, the junction kept 6 bases outside the gene matches. The DNA for the CDR3 is TGTGCCAGCACCCCGGCAGGGGGTAACTATGGCTACACCTTC. Protein sequence: CASTPAGGNYGYTF.

This chain links TRBV5-1 with TRBJ1-6, with D tentatively TRBD1 (6 bases). This CDR3 has 15 amino acids. Germline V gene lookup returns CDR1 SGHRS and CDR2 YFSETQ. With 0 bases removed from V and 7 bases from J, the gap between germline ends came to 11 bases. The CDR3 is CASSLAGVENSPLHF. DNA for the CDR3: TGCGCCAGCAGCTTGGCAGGGGTGGAGAATTCACCCCTCCACTTT.

The rearrangement uses TRBV12-3 or TRBV12-4 and TRBJ2-7, with D perhaps matching TRBD2 (6 bases). CDR3 length equals 12 residues. V lost 1 base and J lost 10, with 11 bases in between. The CDR3 sequence is CASSLVSGVQYF. CDR3 coding DNA: TGTGCCAGCAGTTTAGTTTCGGGAGTTCAGTACTTC.

V and J are TRBV28 and TRBJ2-7; tentatively, D is TRBD1 (5 bases). Germline V lookup: CDR1 MDHEN, CDR2 SYDVKM. The CDR3 totals 18 residues. Trimming stripped 6 bases from V and 0 bases from J, with 24 bases between. This CDR3 reads CASSTFRTPGSASYEQYF. As DNA, the CDR3 is TGTGCCAGCAGCACCTTTAGGACACCAGGTTCGGCCTCCTACGAGCAGTACTTC.

The rearrangement joins TRBV7-2 to TRBJ2-7; possible D gene TRBD2, 5 bases. The CDR3 contains 13 residues. Germline CDR1 SGHTA, CDR2 FQGNSA. Trimming pared 1 base from V and 9 bases from J, leaving 13 bases between. The CDR3 sequence: CASSLEGRRAQYF. The CDR3, as DNA: TGTGCCAGCAGCTTAGAGGGCAGGCGGGCGCAGTACTTC.

This clonotype was detected a few times. The rearrangement links TRBV7-8 to TRBJ2-4; D might be TRBD1 or TRBD2, each matching 5 bases. The tail of the sequence fits TRBJ2-7 better, so the J call may be wrong. Germline V lookup: CDR1 SGHVS, CDR2 FQNEAQ. This CDR3 comprises 14 residues. The CDR3 sequence is CASSSRGGGYEQYF. In DNA, the CDR3 is TGTGCCAGCAGCTCGAGAGGTGGGGGCTACGAGCAGTACTTC.

The V and J genes are TRBV5-8 and TRBJ2-4; tentatively, D is TRBD2 (6 bases). This CDR3 comprises 18 residues. Trimming shortened V by 3 bases and J by 0 bases, and 19 bases separated the two germline ends. Germline CDR1 SGHTS, CDR2 YDEGEE. This chain's CDR3 is CASSWEVWTGIAKNIQYF. The DNA for the CDR3 is TGTGCCAGCAGCTGGGAGGTGTGGACTGGGATAGCCAAAAACATTCAGTACTTC.

The rearrangement links TRBV6-5 to TRBJ1-1, with D unclear. V gave up 2 bases and J gave up 0 bases, with 10 bases separating them. Germline loops: CDR1 MNHEY, CDR2 SVGAGI. The CDR3 consists of 15 residues. CDR3 nucleotides: TGTGCCAGCAGTTACACCGTCTTAGTGAACACTGAAGCTTTCTTT. It translates to CASSYTVLVNTEAFF.

This sequence joins TRBV5-5 and TRBJ2-4; 9 bases fit TRBD2. This CDR3 region has 16 residues. Trimming cost V 5 bases and J 7 bases; bases outside gene matches: 13. Germline assignment: CDR1 SGHKS and CDR2 YYEKEE (reference sequence). CDR3 DNA sequence: TGTGCCAGCAGTCAAAGGGCGATAGCGGGGGAGAACATTCAGTACTTC. It translates to CASSQRAIAGENIQYF. Using reference TRBV5-5 and TRBJ2-4 for the parts outside the CDR3, the full variable domain is DAGVTQSPTHLIKTRGQQVTLRCSPISGHKSVSWYQQVLGQGPQFIFQYYEKEERGRGNFPDRFSARQFPNYSSELNVNALLLGDSALYLCASSQRAIAGENIQYFGAGTRLSVL.

The rearrangement joins TRBV4-3 to TRBJ1-2; 8 bases are shared with TRBD1. The J segment lost 2 bases and the V segment lost 2 bases, leaving 7 bases of the junction unmatched. The length of the CDR3 is 16 residues. Germline CDR1 reads LGHNA; CDR2 reads YSLEER. The DNA of the CDR3 is TGCGCCAGCAGCCAAACCTACAGGGGGTACAACTATGGCTACACCTTC. Translated: CASSQTYRGYNYGYTF.

This clonotype was counted at least ten times. The CDR3 DNA follows: TGTGCCAGCAGTTATCACAGGGGTGTCGATACGCAGTATTTT. Protein: CASSYHRGVDTQYF. The V call is TRBV28, the J call TRBJ2-3; 7 bases are a match to TRBD1. This CDR3 region has 14 residues. The germline V gene has CDR1 MDHEN and CDR2 SYDVKM. The V segment lost 4 bases and the J segment 6 bases; nucleotides outside the gene matches: 7.

V gene TRBV29-1 combines with J gene TRBJ1-2; D possibly corresponds to TRBD1 (6 bases). V lost 6 bases, J lost 7 bases, and 12 bases lay in between. There are 11 residues in the CDR3. Germline V gene sequence: CDR1 SQVTM, CDR2 ANQGSEA. The DNA of the CDR3 is TGCAGCGTCGACAGGACACTTGGCTACACCTTC. It is translated as CSVDRTLGYTF.

This clonotype was counted only a few times. The chain has TRBV7-3 and TRBJ2-3; 9 bases fit TRBD2. CDR1 is SGHTA and CDR2 is FQGTGA in the germline V gene. J gave up 4 bases and V 3 bases, and 11 bases lay outside the gene matches. The CDR3 spans 17 residues. The CDR3: CASSFLGTSNGADTQYF. In nucleotides, the CDR3 is TGTGCCAGCAGCTTCCTCGGGACTAGCAATGGGGCAGATACGCAGTATTTT.

Comment on this clonotype: A much larger clone differs from this one at a single base, so this may be a read error. The chain employs TRBV27 and TRBJ2-4; D not resolved. The J call may be wrong; the DNA end is better matched by TRBJ2-7. Germline V gene data show CDR1 as MNHEY and CDR2 as SMNVEV (reference sequence). The CDR3 runs 15 residues. This CDR3 is CAGSSQVQYTYEQYF. CDR3 in DNA: TGTGCCGGCAGTTCCCAAGTACAGTATACCTACGAGCAGTACTTC.

In nucleotides, the CDR3 is TGTGCCAGCAGCTTAACTCATAGCAATCAGCCCCAGCATTTT. This sequence encodes CASSLTHSNQPQHF. V usage is TRBV7-2 and J usage is TRBJ1-5; D call uncertain. Trimming took off 2 bases at V and 0 bases at J, with 5 bases between the two ends. Germline V gives CDR1 SGHTA, CDR2 FQGNSA. CDR3 length equals 14 residues.

V is TRBV6-2 or TRBV6-3 and J is TRBJ1-2; D is uncertain. Per germline, CDR1 MNHEY and CDR2 SVGEGT. This CDR3 comprises 12 residues. The germline V and J ends were trimmed by 5 bases and 2 bases, with 6 bases remaining between them. CDR3: CASSTPNYGYTF. The DNA of the CDR3 is TGTGCCAGCAGTACCCCCAACTATGGCTACACCTTC.